The rows below give T cell receptor beta chains drawn from one sample of a study of post-analysis software for immune sequencing data. MiXCR, applied by TCRdb to the PCR reads, yields one record per CDR3 protein. The table lists a few hundred thousand distinct CDR3 sequences, 30% to 45% of them singletons. The sequenced material came from blood. These receptors originate from a girl aged 5 to 17 with multiple sclerosis. Both conserved end residues are part of each CDR3.

>TRBV7-9
CASSGLWQASYEQYF
>TRBV20-1
CSASQPSQPQHF
>TRBV7-3
CASSLASGGTQYF
>TRBV27
CASSFQGTEQYF
>TRBV4-1
CASSQVQGHPGSYEQYF
>TRBV7-3
CASSIAGGPTDTQYF
>TRBV5-1
CASRLEGGSEQYF
>TRBV29-1
CSVARASYEQYF
>TRBV30
CAWDTGSGNEKLFF
>TRBV7-2
CASSLWVVQETQYF
>TRBV20-1
CSARELRLSAYEQYF
>TRBV9
CASSVSGGDYEQYF
>TRBV6-6
CASSAARDFNTGELFF
>TRBV7-3
CASSLSGGTFNEQFF
>TRBV19
CASSRSASSYNEQFF
>TRBV14
CASSQVAGAHGGELFF
>TRBV28
CASSLLYRPQHF
>TRBV27
CASSSRGPLVSTDTQYF
>TRBV20-1
CSARRGGGYGYTF
>TRBV12-3/TRBV12-4
CASSFPGGETQYF
>TRBV7-9
CASSPRDGRTGERFF
>TRBV6-5
CASSYAWTTVYQETQYF
>TRBV6-2/TRBV6-3
CASSSPFYEQYF
>TRBV7-2
CASRPSQGDYEQYF
>TRBV20-1
CSARGRGLGYGYTF
>TRBV3-1
CASSHMDRAGDGYTF